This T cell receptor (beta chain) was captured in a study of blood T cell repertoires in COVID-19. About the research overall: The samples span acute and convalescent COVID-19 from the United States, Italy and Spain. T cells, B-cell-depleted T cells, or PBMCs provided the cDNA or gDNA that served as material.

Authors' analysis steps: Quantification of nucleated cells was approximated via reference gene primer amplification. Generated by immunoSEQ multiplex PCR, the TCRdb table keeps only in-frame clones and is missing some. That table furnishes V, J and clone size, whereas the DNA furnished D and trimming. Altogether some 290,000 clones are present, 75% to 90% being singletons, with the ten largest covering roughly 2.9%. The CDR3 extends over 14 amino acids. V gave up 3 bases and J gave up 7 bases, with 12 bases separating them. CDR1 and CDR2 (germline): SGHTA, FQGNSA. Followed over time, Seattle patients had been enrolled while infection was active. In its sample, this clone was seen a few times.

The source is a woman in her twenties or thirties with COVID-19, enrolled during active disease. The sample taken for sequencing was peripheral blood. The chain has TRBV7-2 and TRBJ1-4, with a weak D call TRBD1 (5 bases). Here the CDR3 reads CASSLKGVGEKLFF. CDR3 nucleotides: TGTGCCAGCAGCTTGAAAGGGGTGGGTGAAAAACTGTTTTTT.